This passage covers 27 T cell receptor beta chains from one sample sequenced in a study of CD8+ T cells in alopecia areata. Investigators isolated RNA and reverse transcribed it into cDNA to act as the sequencing template. Clones were read by immunoSEQ multiplex PCR, and TCRdb kept only the in-frame ones, dropping some. In the table there are around 190,000 clones, approximately 53% of which are singletons. Source material: CD8+ T cells sorted from blood. These receptors came from a human donor in good health.

The J gene is TRBJ1-2, the V gene TRBV29-1; tentative D call: TRBD1 (5 bases). The CDR3 has 11 residues. Germline V CDR1 and CDR2: SQVTM, ANQGSEA. Trimming removed 8 bases at V and 6 bases at J, with 13 bases between. The CDR3 spells CSSGTENGYTF. In DNA, the CDR3 is TGCAGCTCAGGGACCGAGAATGGCTACACCTTC.

V is TRBV4-1 and J is TRBJ1-1; TRBD1 is a possible D gene (5 bases). CDR3 length equals 16 residues. V was pared by 0 bases and J by 1 base, with 12 bases between. Germline CDR1 is MGHRA and CDR2 is YSYEKL. This CDR3 is CASSQDAGPGNTEAFF. DNA of the CDR3: TGCGCCAGCAGCCAAGATGCGGGACCGGGGAACACTGAAGCTTTCTTT.

The chain employs TRBV14 and TRBJ1-5; TRBD1 aligns across 9 bases. V lost 1 base to trimming and J lost 5 bases; unmatched junction nucleotides: 3. CDR1 SGHDN and CDR2 FVKESK come from the germline V gene. The CDR3 is 15 residues long. CDR3 loop: CASSQAGQGYQPQHF. DNA of the CDR3: TGTGCCAGCAGCCAAGCGGGACAGGGCTATCAGCCCCAGCATTTT.

The chain has TRBV5-6 and TRBJ2-3; D uncertain. The CDR3 runs to 12 residues. Between the trimmed V and J ends, which lost 1 base and 2 bases, there was a span of 2 bases. CDR1 is SGHDT, CDR2 YYEEEE, per germline. The CDR3 is CASSLYTDTQYF. CDR3 nucleotide sequence: TGTGCCAGCAGCTTGTACACAGATACGCAGTATTTT.

This clone was detected only a few times. The CDR3 sequence is CASGLTNTEAFF. The CDR3, as DNA: TGTGCTAGTGGTTTGACGAACACTGAAGCTTTCTTT. The chain combines TRBV12-5 with TRBJ1-1; D is unclear. Germline V gives CDR1 LGHNT, CDR2 FRNRAP. The V gene lost 2 bases and the J gene lost 1 base, with 2 bases spanning the gap. The CDR3 has 12 residues.

J is TRBJ2-7 and V is TRBV5-1; TRBD1 might be the D (6 bases). V lost 4 bases and J lost 1, with 9 bases in between. The germline CDR1 and CDR2 sequences are SGHRS and YFSETQ. The length of the CDR3 is 13 residues. The CDR3 protein is CASSGDNSYEQYF. In nucleotides, the CDR3 is TGCGCCAGCAGCGGGGACAATTCCTACGAGCAGTACTTC.

This clone has a handful of counts. J is TRBJ2-3 and V is TRBV11-2; either TRBD1 or TRBD2 may supply D (5 bases each). This CDR3 has 15 amino acids. Germline V gene sequence: CDR1 SGHAT, CDR2 FQNNGV. Trimming cost V 6 bases and J 3 bases, with 16 bases left between them. The CDR3 DNA reads TGTGCCAGCAGTTCCCTCCGGGACGGGACAGATACGCAGTATTTT. This encodes CASSSLRDGTDTQYF.

In DNA form, the CDR3 reads TGCGCCAGCAGCTTTCCCTCTGGGGCCAACGTCCTGACTTTC. It yields the protein CASSFPSGANVLTF. V is TRBV5-1 and J is TRBJ2-6; no clear D. Germline V lookup: CDR1 SGHRS, CDR2 YFSETQ. The CDR3 consists of 14 residues. Between the trimmed V and J ends, which lost 2 bases and 0 bases, there was a span of 3 bases. Filled out from reference TRBV5-1 and TRBJ2-6, the complete variable domain reads KAGVTQTPRYLIKTRGQQVTLSCSPISGHRSVSWYQQTPGQGLQFLFEYFSETQRNKGNFPGRFSGRQFSNSRSEMNVSTLELGDSALYLCASSFPSGANVLTFGAGSRLTVL.

In this sample, this clone turned up a few times. V gene TRBV13 combines with J gene TRBJ2-5, with D possibly being TRBD2 (7 bases). The CDR3 covers 12 residues. With 6 bases removed from V and 9 bases from J, the gap between germline ends came to 14 bases. Per germline, CDR1 PRHDT and CDR2 FYEKMQ (reference sequence). The CDR3 DNA reads as TGTGCCAGCAGTTATCTAGGGGGGGCCCAGTACTTC. It is translated as CASSYLGGAQYF.

The chain joins TRBV4-1 to TRBJ1-1; D is perhaps TRBD1 (5 bases). The CDR3 totals 15 residues. Germline CDR1 MGHRA, CDR2 YSYEKL. Trimming took off 4 bases at V and 1 base at J, with 13 bases between the two ends. DNA of the CDR3: TGCGCCAGCAGCCCTAGGGGCAACGGGAACACTGAAGCTTTCTTT. Protein product: CASSPRGNGNTEAFF.

The gene calls are TRBV5-1 and TRBJ1-6; D perhaps matches TRBD1 (5 bases). CDR3 length: 17 residues. The germline V gene encodes CDR1 SGHRS and CDR2 YFSETQ. V lost 4 bases to trimming and J lost 2 bases, with 16 bases between them. CDR3 nucleotides: TGCGCCAGCAGCAATGGGGACGGAAGAGCCTATAATTCACCCCTCCACTTT. Protein product: CASSNGDGRAYNSPLHF.

This clone has more than one count but fewer than ten. The chain combines TRBV29-1 with TRBJ2-5, with a weak D call TRBD1 (5 bases). The germline V gene has CDR1 SQVTM and CDR2 ANQGSEA. Trimming shortened V by 1 base and J by 3 bases, and 9 bases separated the two germline ends. This CDR3 is built from 13 residues. The CDR3 protein is CSVEVPQEETQYF. The DNA of the CDR3 is TGCAGCGTTGAAGTCCCACAGGAAGAGACCCAGTACTTC.

The chain recombines TRBV29-1 with TRBJ2-3; D gene ambiguous. This CDR3 contains 12 residues. Germline lookup yields CDR1 SQVTM and CDR2 ANQGSEA. The V and J ends lost 3 bases and 6 bases respectively, with 10 bases between them. The CDR3: CSVEPGGDTQYF. Written as DNA, the CDR3 is TGCAGCGTTGAGCCCGGTGGGGATACGCAGTATTTT.

The chain joins TRBV5-6 to TRBJ1-1; D gene uncertain. V lost 3 bases to trimming and J lost 1 base, with 4 bases between them. The CDR3 spans 12 residues. Germline V lookup: CDR1 SGHDT, CDR2 YYEEEE. The CDR3 protein is CASSYGNTEAFF. CDR3 coding DNA: TGTGCCAGCAGCTACGGGAACACTGAAGCTTTCTTT.

Only one count was recorded for this clone. V is TRBV4-1 and J is TRBJ1-4; 9 positions agree with TRBD1. CDR3 size: 15 residues. Germline CDR1 MGHRA, CDR2 YSYEKL. The V and J ends lost 1 base and 5 bases, in that order; junction bases with no gene match: 2. The CDR3 reads CASSQGDRGNEKLFF. The CDR3 bases are TGCGCCAGCAGCCAAGGTGACAGGGGGAATGAAAAACTGTTTTTT.

This clone was seen only once. The CDR3, as DNA: TGTGCCAGCAGTGCCTACAAGAACACCGGGGAGCTGTTTTTT. Amino acid sequence: CASSAYKNTGELFF. V and J are TRBV25-1 and TRBJ2-2; no definite D call. The ends were cut back, 4 bases at V and 1 base at J, with 7 bases in the middle. The germline V gene has CDR1 MGHDK and CDR2 SYGVNS. The CDR3 extends over 14 amino acids.

V and J are TRBV4-1 and TRBJ2-3; D is possibly TRBD1 or TRBD2 (5 bases each). Germline V gene data show CDR1 as MGHRA and CDR2 as YSYEKL. The length of the CDR3 is 14 residues. Trimming shortened V by 1 base and J by 2 bases, and 7 bases separated the two germline ends. The CDR3 is CASSQAGTTDTQYF. CDR3 DNA sequence: TGCGCCAGCAGCCAAGCCGGGACCACAGATACGCAGTATTTT.

V and J are TRBV5-7 and TRBJ2-3, with 9 bases lining up with TRBD2. TRBV5-7 is classed as an ORF, of uncertain function. The V gene end was trimmed by 0 bases and the J gene end by 2 bases; junction bases not matched to a gene: 7. The CDR3 length is 17 residues. CDR3 region: CASSLGPSGTPTDTQYF. As DNA, the CDR3 is TGTGCCAGCAGCTTGGGTCCTAGCGGGACGCCCACAGATACGCAGTATTTT.

The gene calls are TRBV5-1 and TRBJ2-5; the D is unclear. Germline V gene data show CDR1 as SGHRS and CDR2 as YFSETQ. Trimming took off 2 bases at V and 1 base at J, with 15 bases between the two ends. The CDR3 is 16 residues long. Written as DNA, the CDR3 is TGCGCCAGCAGCTTCCGCCAGATTAGTACCCAAGAGACCCAGTACTTC. It is translated as CASSFRQISTQETQYF.

The genes are TRBV5-1 and TRBJ2-3; the match to TRBD2 covers 11 bases. The germline V gene encodes CDR1 SGHRS and CDR2 YFSETQ. CDR3 length: 18 residues. Unmatched junction bases numbered 12, after V lost 4 bases and J lost 2 bases. CDR3: CASSLTSGGLIPTDTQYF. The CDR3 DNA is TGCGCCAGCAGCCTCACTAGCGGGGGTCTCATCCCCACAGATACGCAGTATTTT. The whole variable domain, remainder taken from reference TRBV5-1 and TRBJ2-3, is KAGVTQTPRYLIKTRGQQVTLSCSPISGHRSVSWYQQTPGQGLQFLFEYFSETQRNKGNFPGRFSGRQFSNSRSEMNVSTLELGDSALYLCASSLTSGGLIPTDTQYFGPGTRLTVL.

This rearrangement joins TRBV13 to TRBJ1-2, with D possibly being TRBD1 (6 bases). CDR1 is PRHDT, CDR2 FYEKMQ, per germline (reference sequence). CDR3 length: 17 amino acids. Trimming removed 5 bases at V and 4 bases at J, with 23 bases between. CDR3 in amino acids: CASSPVPGHPTSYGYTF. In DNA form, the CDR3 reads TGTGCCAGCAGCCCCGTTCCGGGACACCCGACATCCTATGGCTACACCTTC.

This CDR3 is CASSLVVGQPQHF. CDR3 coding DNA: TGTGCCAGCAGCTTAGTGGTTGGTCAGCCCCAGCATTTT. The chain links TRBV7-9 to TRBJ1-5; D uncertain. This CDR3 comprises 13 residues. Between the trimmed V and J ends, which lost 1 base and 6 bases, there was a span of 7 bases. The germline CDR1 and CDR2 sequences are SEHNR and FQNEAQ (reference sequence).

V and J are TRBV13 and TRBJ2-5; 9 nucleotides match TRBD2. J lost 4 bases, V lost 5 bases, and 8 bases had no gene match. Germline CDR1 reads PRHDT; CDR2 reads FYEKMQ (reference sequence). The CDR3 consists of 15 residues. The CDR3 DNA sequence: TGTGCCAGCAGCACAAAAAGCGGGGGGAGAGAGACCCAGTACTTC. This translates into CASSTKSGGRETQYF.

The table lists this clone with a few counts. The chain has TRBV5-1 and TRBJ2-1, with 9 bases fitting TRBD1. The CDR3 is 15 amino acids. Per germline, CDR1 SGHRS and CDR2 YFSETQ. With 0 bases clipped from V and 9 bases from J, the junction kept 7 bases outside the gene matches. The DNA of the CDR3 is TGCGCCAGCAGCTTGGCTGGGACAGGGTCCGGTGAGCAGTTCTTC. This translates into CASSLAGTGSGEQFF.

J is TRBJ2-7 and V is TRBV5-6; 7 bases align to TRBD1. The CDR3 runs 14 residues. With V trimmed by 2 bases and J by 2 bases, 4 bases remained unmatched. Germline V gene lookup returns CDR1 SGHDT and CDR2 YYEEEE. CDR3 protein: CASSFGTVTYEQYF. The CDR3 bases are TGTGCCAGCAGCTTTGGGACAGTGACCTACGAGCAGTACTTC.

This chain joins TRBV7-6 and TRBJ2-2; the match to TRBD1 covers 7 bases. The CDR3 runs 14 residues. With 2 bases clipped from V and 6 bases from J, the junction kept 3 bases outside the gene matches. Germline CDR1 is SGHVS and CDR2 is FNYEAQ. CDR3 residues: CASSLRQGAGELFF. CDR3 sequence (DNA): TGTGCCAGCAGCTTACGGCAGGGGGCCGGGGAGCTGTTTTTT.

This clone was observed a few times. The J gene is TRBJ2-7, the V gene TRBV29-1; D gene uncertain. V was trimmed by 4 bases and J by 7 bases, leaving 17 bases between them. The CDR3 is made up of 13 amino acids. CDR1 and CDR2 from the germline V gene are SQVTM and ANQGSEA. The CDR3 protein is CSVVAGTLLEQYF. CDR3 nucleotide sequence: TGCAGCGTTGTGGCTGGCACCCTTTTAGAGCAGTACTTC.